This TCR beta chain is drawn from a study of blood T cells in healthy people across ages. Each individual donor underwent a draw of ten milliliters of peripheral blood. Findings and limits, study-wide: Per million T cells, TCR beta diversity dropped roughly linearly as age increased. The diversity estimates, figures obtained from one million T cells, were considered underestimates.

A second PCR of roughly 7 to 11 cycles used a sample-barcoded 5' primer and a J-beta primer mix. TCRdb analysed the 5' RACE reads with MiXCR anew, one entry per CDR3 protein. This table holds roughly 1,300,000 distinct CDR3 sequences, around 59% found once. Per the germline V gene, CDR1 is LGHNA and CDR2 is YSLEER. The V and J ends lost 2 bases and 1 base respectively, with 11 bases between them. The CDR3 consists of 15 residues. On this clonotype: The antigen is unknown.

This TCR came from a man between 18 and 29 years old in good health. The chain combines TRBV4-3 with TRBJ1-2, with D possibly TRBD1 on 6 matching bases. The sequencing sample was made of blood. The CDR3 region has the DNA TGCGCCAGCAGCCAACGCCGGGACAATAACTATGGCTACACCTTC. Protein sequence: CASSQRRDNNYGYTF.